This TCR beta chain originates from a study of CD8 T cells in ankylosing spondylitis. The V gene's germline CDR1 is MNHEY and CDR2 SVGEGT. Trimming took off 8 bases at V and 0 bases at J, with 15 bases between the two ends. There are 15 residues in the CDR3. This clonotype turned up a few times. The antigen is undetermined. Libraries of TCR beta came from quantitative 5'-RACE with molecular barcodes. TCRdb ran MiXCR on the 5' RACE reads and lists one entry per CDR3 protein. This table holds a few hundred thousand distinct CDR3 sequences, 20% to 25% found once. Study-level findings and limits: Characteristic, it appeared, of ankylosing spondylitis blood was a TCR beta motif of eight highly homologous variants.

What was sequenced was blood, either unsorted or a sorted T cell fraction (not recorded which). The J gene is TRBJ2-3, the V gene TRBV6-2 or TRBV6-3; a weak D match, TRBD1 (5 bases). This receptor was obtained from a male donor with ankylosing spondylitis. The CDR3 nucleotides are TGTGCCAGCGGAGATGGGGCCCCTAGCACAGATACGCAGTATTTT. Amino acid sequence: CASGDGAPSTDTQYF.